A single sample gave rise to the 31 T cell receptor beta chains below, sequenced in a study of blood T cell repertoires in COVID-19. TCRdb keeps only in-frame clones here, not all; method: immunoSEQ multiplex PCR. Of 380,000 or so clones in the sample, approximately 85% were seen once. Sequencing was performed on PBMCs or T cells enriched from blood (not recorded which). Source of these receptors: a woman aged 40-49 years with acute COVID-19.

V gene TRBV10-1 combines with J gene TRBJ1-1, with D possibly matching TRBD1 (5 bases). This CDR3 is 14 amino acids long. The V end was cut by 8 bases, the J end by 0 bases, with 13 bases between. The germline V gene encodes CDR1 WNHNN and CDR2 SYGVQD (reference sequence). In DNA form, the CDR3 reads TGCGCCAGCTCCCGGACACCACTGAACACTGAAGCTTTCTTT. Amino acid sequence: CASSRTPLNTEAFF.

This chain joins TRBV10-3 and TRBJ1-1; D remains unclear. The V end lost 3 bases, the J end lost 1 base, and 6 bases lay between the germline ends. The length of the CDR3 is 13 residues. Per germline, CDR1 ENHRY and CDR2 SYGVKD. The CDR3 sequence is CAISDVQNTEAFF. The DNA of the CDR3 is TGTGCCATCAGTGATGTACAGAACACTGAAGCTTTCTTT.

This clone appeared a single time. The J gene is TRBJ1-6, the V gene TRBV30, with 7 bases that match TRBD1. V shed 3 bases and J 8 bases; nucleotides not matched to a gene: 7. CDR1 and CDR2 from the germline V gene are GTSNPN and SVGIG (reference sequence). The CDR3 runs to 14 residues. CDR3 coding DNA: TGTGCCTGGAGGAAAGACAGGGTAGATTCACCCCTCCACTTT. Its translation: CAWRKDRVDSPLHF.

This clone was detected only a few times. The chain has TRBV9 and TRBJ2-7; D might be TRBD2 (6 bases). V was clipped by 4 bases and J by 7 bases, with 18 bases between them. The germline V gene encodes CDR1 SGDLS and CDR2 YYNGEE. This CDR3 has 14 amino acids. As DNA, the CDR3 is TGTGCCAGCAGCAAGCGGCTGCGGGAAGAGGAGCAGTACTTC. This gives the protein CASSKRLREEEQYF.

The chain carries TRBV19 and TRBJ1-5; 7 nucleotides match TRBD1. The J segment lost 3 bases and the V segment lost 6 bases, leaving 5 bases of the junction unmatched. Germline V lookup: CDR1 LNHDA, CDR2 SQIVND (reference sequence). CDR3 length: 14 residues. The CDR3 bases are TGTGCCAGTAGCCTCGGGACAGTCAATCAGCCCCAGCATTTT. Protein product: CASSLGTVNQPQHF.

The J gene is TRBJ2-7, the V gene TRBV28; no clear D. Germline values: CDR1 MDHEN, CDR2 SYDVKM. CDR3 size: 12 residues. Trimming left V 3 bases short and J 4 bases short, with 7 bases between. Here the CDR3 DNA reads TGTGCCAGCAGTTTGCGTGATTACGAGCAGTACTTC. Translating it yields CASSLRDYEQYF.

The genes are TRBV7-8 and TRBJ2-2; 7 bases match TRBD2. Germline V lookup: CDR1 SGHVS, CDR2 FQNEAQ. This CDR3 is built from 13 residues. Losses at the gene ends were 6 bases for V and 6 bases for J; bases not matched to a gene: 4. The chain's CDR3 is CASRRRGSGELFF. The CDR3 DNA reads TGTGCCAGCAGGAGGCGGGGGTCCGGGGAGCTGTTTTTT.

The genes are TRBV6-1 and TRBJ2-7; perhaps TRBD1 as D (6 bases). CDR1 and CDR2 (germline): MNHNS, SASEGT. The length of the CDR3 is 16 residues. V lost 2 bases and J 0 bases, leaving 14 bases between the germline ends. The CDR3 loop is CASSESLGQLSYEQYF. The DNA for the CDR3 is TGTGCCAGCAGTGAATCTCTAGGACAGCTCTCCTACGAGCAGTACTTC.

This chain connects TRBV5-1 to TRBJ1-2; 7 nucleotides agree with TRBD1. Germline V gives CDR1 SGHRS, CDR2 YFSETQ. CDR3 length: 15 residues. Germline trimming cut 4 bases from V and 4 bases from J; bases unmatched to any gene: 10. CDR3 nucleotides: TGCGCCAGCAGCCCGCGTCCGGGACAGTCCTATGGCTACACCTTC. It yields the protein CASSPRPGQSYGYTF.

This chain connects TRBV19 to TRBJ1-5; D uncertain. V was clipped by 1 base and J by 5 bases, with 12 bases between them. From germline, CDR1 is LNHDA and CDR2 SQIVND (reference sequence). This CDR3 spans 15 amino acids. This CDR3 reads CASSIGLVWDQPQHF. The CDR3 nucleotides are TGTGCCAGTAGTATAGGACTGGTTTGGGATCAGCCCCAGCATTTT.

This clone was detected only once. The V gene is TRBV19, the J gene TRBJ1-2, with 12 bases fitting TRBD1. Germline lookup yields CDR1 LNHDA and CDR2 SQIVND (reference sequence). The CDR3 is 16 residues long. V trimming: 5 bases; J trimming: 8 bases; junction bases outside the gene matches: 12. The CDR3, as DNA: TGTGCCAGTAGTTTGACTTGGGGACAGGGGGCTGGAGGCTACACCTTC. This codes for CASSLTWGQGAGGYTF.

The rearrangement links TRBV11-3 to TRBJ2-2; 8 bases agree with TRBD2. Germline CDR1 reads SGHNT; CDR2 reads YENEEA. Trimming removed 2 bases from V and 5 bases from J; junction bases left unmatched: 10. The CDR3 runs to 17 residues. The CDR3 loop reads CASSLSRRPGGTGELFF. For the CDR3, the DNA is TGTGCCAGCAGCTTATCCCGACGTCCGGGAGGGACCGGGGAGCTGTTTTTT.

The rearrangement uses TRBV6-5 and TRBJ2-1; D possibly corresponds to TRBD2 (5 bases). The CDR3 runs 16 residues. V lost 2 bases, J lost 6 bases, and 17 bases lay in between. Germline CDR1 and CDR2: MNHEY and SVGAGI. CDR3 nucleotide sequence: TGTGCCAGCAGTTACCTTCGGTCGGGCGCGGGCAATGAGCAGTTCTTC. Translation: CASSYLRSGAGNEQFF.

The CDR3: CAWSVGLQETQYF. Here the CDR3 DNA reads TGTGCCTGGAGTGTGGGGCTCCAAGAGACCCAGTACTTC. This chain joins TRBV30 and TRBJ2-5, with D maybe TRBD1 (5 bases). Per the germline V gene, CDR1 is GTSNPN and CDR2 is SVGIG (reference sequence). The CDR3 loop spans 13 amino acids. V lost 0 bases to trimming and J lost 1 base, with 6 bases between them.

This chain joins TRBV19 and TRBJ2-7; 7 bases fit TRBD1. The CDR3 covers 13 residues. V trimming: 10 bases; J trimming: 7 bases; junction bases outside the gene matches: 13. The germline V gene encodes CDR1 LNHDA and CDR2 SQIVND (reference sequence). The CDR3 loop reads CATHPQGNGEQYF. DNA for the CDR3: TGTGCCACCCACCCACAGGGGAATGGAGAGCAGTACTTC.

The chain combines TRBV5-4 with TRBJ2-1; 8 nucleotides line up with TRBD2. The V segment lost 3 bases and the J segment 16 bases; nucleotides outside the gene matches: 12. CDR3 length: 13 residues. Germline lookup yields CDR1 SGHNT and CDR2 YYREEE (reference sequence). The chain's CDR3 is CASSSPGTSLAFF. The CDR3 coding sequence is TGTGCCAGCAGCTCGCCCGGGACTAGTTTGGCTTTCTTC.

In its sample, this clone was seen a few times. The chain is built from TRBV5-1 and TRBJ2-1, with a weak D call TRBD2 (6 bases). V was pared by 0 bases and J by 1 base, with 11 bases between. The V gene's germline CDR1 is SGHRS and CDR2 YFSETQ. The CDR3 is made up of 16 amino acids. The CDR3: CASSLVRGYSYNEQFF. The CDR3 DNA follows: TGCGCCAGCAGCTTGGTTCGGGGGTATTCCTACAATGAGCAGTTCTTC.

A single count supports this clone. The chain carries TRBV15 and TRBJ1-5, with unresolved D. The length of the CDR3 is 15 residues. Germline V gene sequence: CDR1 LNHNV, CDR2 YYDKDF (reference sequence). Trimming cost V 0 bases and J 0 bases, with 6 bases left between them. CDR3 protein: CATSRDRSSNQPQHF. CDR3 coding DNA: TGTGCCACCAGCAGAGATCGCAGTAGCAATCAGCCCCAGCATTTT. Filled out from reference TRBV15 and TRBJ1-5, the complete variable domain reads DAMVIQNPRYQVTQFGKPVTLSCSQTLNHNVMYWYQQKSSQAPKLLFHYYDKDFNNEADTPDNFQSRRPNTSFCFLDIRSPGLGDTAMYLCATSRDRSSNQPQHFGDGTRLSIL.

The J gene is TRBJ2-7, the V gene TRBV29-1; TRBD1 is a possible D gene (6 bases). The V gene lost 6 bases and the J gene lost 7 bases, with 13 bases spanning the gap. CDR1 and CDR2 from the germline V gene are SQVTM and ANQGSEA. The CDR3 is 11 amino acids. DNA of the CDR3: TGCAGCGTGAACAGGGCTCGGGAGCAGTACTTC. This translates into CSVNRAREQYF.

Only one count was recorded for this clone. J is TRBJ2-1 and V is TRBV10-3, with 10 bases identical to TRBD2. Trimming at V came to 5 bases and at J to 4 bases, leaving 5 bases not matched to a gene. The CDR3 consists of 15 residues. Germline-derived CDR1 and CDR2 are ENHRY and SYGVKD. The CDR3 protein is CAISSTSGVYNEQFF. The CDR3 region has the DNA TGTGCCATCAGTTCCACTAGCGGGGTATACAATGAGCAGTTCTTC.

The rearrangement links TRBV24-1 to TRBJ2-1, with 10 positions matching TRBD1. The CDR3 is 16 amino acids. The V gene's germline CDR1 is KGHDR and CDR2 SFDVKD. With 3 bases clipped from V and 7 bases from J, the junction kept 8 bases outside the gene matches. CDR3 in amino acids: CATSDHRQGALNEQFF. The CDR3 bases are TGTGCCACCAGTGATCACAGACAGGGGGCCTTAAATGAGCAGTTCTTC.

The gene calls are TRBV19 and TRBJ1-5; 12 bases map to TRBD1. The CDR3 is made up of 15 amino acids. Trimming at V came to 7 bases and at J to 1 base, leaving 2 bases not matched to a gene. CDR1 and CDR2 (germline): LNHDA, SQIVND (reference sequence). The CDR3 sequence is CASTGQGASNQPQHF. The CDR3 DNA sequence: TGTGCCAGTACGGGACAGGGGGCAAGCAATCAGCCCCAGCATTTT.

The chain uses TRBV7-9 and TRBJ2-2; D is perhaps TRBD1 (6 bases). Trimming pared 5 bases from V and 6 bases from J, leaving 13 bases between. CDR1 is SEHNR, CDR2 FQNEAQ, per germline (reference sequence). This CDR3 comprises 14 residues. The CDR3: CASSRQVVAGELFF. CDR3 nucleotide sequence: TGTGCCAGCAGCCGACAGGTGGTGGCCGGGGAGCTGTTTTTT.

J is TRBJ1-3 and V is TRBV9, with unresolved D. This CDR3 region has 16 residues. The germline V and J ends were trimmed by 3 bases and 0 bases, with 13 bases remaining between them. Germline values: CDR1 SGDLS, CDR2 YYNGEE. In DNA form, the CDR3 reads TGTGCCAGCAGCGCCGGACTTATGGTCTCTGGAAACACCATATATTTT. Protein product: CASSAGLMVSGNTIYF.

In its sample, this clone was seen once. In nucleotides, the CDR3 is TGCGCCAGCAGCCAAGATCCTACTCGGTACGAGCAGTACTTC. Its translation: CASSQDPTRYEQYF. This sequence joins TRBV4-1 and TRBJ2-7; no definite D call. Trimming shortened V by 0 bases and J by 4 bases, and 10 bases separated the two germline ends. Germline V gene data show CDR1 as MGHRA and CDR2 as YSYEKL. CDR3 length equals 14 residues.

This chain links TRBV6-5 with TRBJ2-5; D is perhaps TRBD1 (6 bases). CDR1 and CDR2 from the germline V gene are MNHEY and SVGAGI. The CDR3 has 13 residues. The V gene lost 6 bases and the J gene lost 5 bases, with 13 bases spanning the gap. CDR3 in amino acids: CASRKAGDETQYF. The CDR3 bases are TGTGCCAGCAGAAAGGCAGGGGACGAGACCCAGTACTTC.

The chain has TRBV6-5 and TRBJ1-2; maybe TRBD1 (5 bases). There are 16 residues in the CDR3. Trimming removed 3 bases at V and 4 bases at J, with 18 bases between. Germline V lookup: CDR1 MNHEY, CDR2 SVGAGI. As DNA, the CDR3 is TGTGCCAGCAGTTATGTCCTCGGTCCAGGGTTCTATGGCTACACCTTC. Its protein product is CASSYVLGPGFYGYTF.

This chain uses TRBV7-7 with TRBJ1-5, with TRBD1 as a possible D gene (5 bases). The CDR3 spans 15 residues. Germline CDR1 and CDR2: SSHAT and FNYEAQ (reference sequence). Trimming took off 1 base at V and 4 bases at J, with 11 bases between the two ends. The CDR3 nucleotides are TGTGCCAGCAGCTTAGGGGGCCTATCTAATCAGCCCCAGCATTTT. This codes for CASSLGGLSNQPQHF.

Written as DNA, the CDR3 is TGTGCCAGCACAGGGGGCTGGGACACTGAAGCTTTCTTT. Its translation: CASTGGWDTEAFF. The V and J genes are TRBV19 and TRBJ1-1; 9 nucleotides match TRBD1. CDR3 length: 13 residues. J gave up 3 bases and V 9 bases, and 5 bases lay outside the gene matches. Germline V gene data show CDR1 as LNHDA and CDR2 as SQIVND (reference sequence).

The chain employs TRBV18 and TRBJ2-7; 9 bases agree with TRBD1. Germline V CDR1 and CDR2: KGHSH, LQKENI. This CDR3 is 16 amino acids long. V lost 3 bases, J lost 0 bases, and 6 bases stayed unmatched. As DNA, the CDR3 is TGTGCCAGCTCACCCACAGGGGGCGTTTTCTCCTACGAGCAGTACTTC. Residues: CASSPTGGVFSYEQYF.

This clone has only one observation. This chain uses TRBV6-6 with TRBJ2-3; maybe TRBD2 (7 bases). The CDR3 totals 15 residues. Per the germline V gene, CDR1 is MNHNY and CDR2 is SVGAGI (reference sequence). Trimming removed 0 bases at V and 4 bases at J, with 11 bases between. CDR3: CASSYSGGQADTQYF. CDR3 nucleotides: TGTGCCAGCAGTTACTCGGGGGGGCAGGCAGATACGCAGTATTTT.